A single sample is the source of the 16 T cell receptor beta chains below, sequenced in a study of blood T cell repertoires in COVID-19. Sequenced by immunoSEQ multiplex PCR; TCRdb stores in-frame clones only, minus some. Of a few hundred thousand clones listed, 90% to 95% are singletons. The sample consisted of PBMCs or T cells enriched from blood (not recorded which). The receptors were sampled from a human donor in a cohort exposed to, infected with or recovered from COVID-19 (not recorded which). The donor label of this sample is uncertain.

This chain uses TRBV10-3 with TRBJ2-3, with D maybe TRBD1 (5 bases). The CDR3 is made up of 14 amino acids. V was shortened by 7 bases and J by 0 bases, with 11 bases between the two germline ends. Germline V lookup: CDR1 ENHRY, CDR2 SYGVKD. CDR3 amino acids: CAIKSGASTDTQYF. The CDR3 bases are TGTGCCATCAAAAGTGGGGCTAGCACAGATACGCAGTATTTT.

The chain uses TRBV18 and TRBJ1-2; the match to TRBD1 covers 9 bases. From germline, CDR1 is KGHSH and CDR2 LQKENI. V dropped 3 bases and J dropped 7; count of bases not matched to a gene: 9. There are 15 residues in the CDR3. CDR3 loop: CASSPEGQGYGGYTF. CDR3 nucleotide sequence: TGTGCCAGCTCACCGGAGGGACAGGGATATGGTGGCTACACCTTC.

This chain connects TRBV29-1 to TRBJ1-2; 7 positions agree with TRBD1. V shed 7 bases and J 4 bases; nucleotides not matched to a gene: 6. Germline CDR1 and CDR2: SQVTM and ANQGSEA. CDR3 length: 12 residues. The CDR3 sequence: CSAQGESYGYTF. The CDR3 nucleotides are TGCAGCGCTCAGGGGGAGTCCTATGGCTACACCTTC.

This rearrangement joins TRBV6-4 to TRBJ1-5, with 8 nucleotides matching TRBD1. The CDR3 contains 14 residues. V lost 5 bases to trimming and J lost 2 bases; unmatched junction nucleotides: 2. Germline loops: CDR1 MRHNA, CDR2 SNTAGT. CDR3 loop: CASSSQGGNQPQHF. CDR3 nucleotide sequence: TGTGCCAGCAGTTCACAGGGGGGCAATCAGCCCCAGCATTTT.

The J gene is TRBJ2-7, the V gene TRBV19; a possible D gene is TRBD1 (6 bases). Trimming took 3 bases from V and 0 from J, leaving 12 bases between them. Germline values: CDR1 LNHDA, CDR2 SQIVND (reference sequence). The CDR3 has 15 residues. The CDR3 sequence is CASSIRGVSSYEQYF. CDR3 in DNA: TGTGCCAGTAGTATCAGGGGCGTAAGCTCCTACGAGCAGTACTTC.

The V call is TRBV30, the J call TRBJ2-2; D not resolved. The V end was cut by 4 bases, the J end by 6 bases, with 15 bases between. CDR1 is GTSNPN, CDR2 SVGIG, per germline (reference sequence). The CDR3 contains 14 residues. The CDR3 loop is CAWTRQDRSGELFF. DNA for the CDR3: TGTGCCTGGACACGACAAGATAGGTCCGGGGAGCTGTTTTTT. Using reference TRBV30 and TRBJ2-2 for the parts outside the CDR3, the full variable domain is SQTIHQWPATLVQPVGSPLSLECTVEGTSNPNLYWYRQAAGRGLQLLFYSVGIGQISSEVPQNLSASRPQDRQFILSSKKLLLSDSGFYLCAWTRQDRSGELFFGEGSRLTVL.

The chain joins TRBV3-1 (or the pseudogene TRBV3-2) to TRBJ2-7; TRBD2 matches at 13 bases. The V segment lost 5 bases and the J segment 1 base; nucleotides outside the gene matches: 8. CDR3 size: 17 residues. Germline loops: CDR1 LGHDT, CDR2 YNNKEL (reference sequence). CDR3 residues: CASSVGLAGPNSYEQYF. Written as DNA, the CDR3 is TGTGCCAGCAGCGTGGGACTAGCGGGGCCCAATTCCTACGAGCAGTACTTC.

This chain connects TRBV1 to TRBJ1-2; TRBD1 is the table's D call and was not checked against the DNA. TRBV1 constitutes a pseudogene. The CDR3 sequence is 17 residues long. CDR3 sequence (DNA): TGCACCAGCAGCCTCGACAGGGTCCGCTGCCTCAACTATGGCTACACCTTC. The encoded protein is CTSSLDRVRCLNYGYTF.

This chain uses TRBV30 with TRBJ1-1; the D gene is possibly TRBD1 (5 bases). There are 12 residues in the CDR3. The V end was cut by 3 bases, the J end by 8 bases, with 13 bases between. Germline lookup yields CDR1 GTSNPN and CDR2 SVGIG (reference sequence). The DNA for the CDR3 is TGTGCCTGGAGCCCTACCCCAGGGGAAGCTTTCTTT. Its translation is CAWSPTPGEAFF.

The rearrangement links TRBV11-2 to TRBJ2-7; D is perhaps TRBD2 (5 bases). Deletions cut 1 base from V and 3 bases from J, with 10 bases between. The CDR3 covers 14 residues. The germline V gene has CDR1 SGHAT and CDR2 FQNNGV. CDR3 sequence (DNA): TGTGCCAGCAGCTTAGGACTCGGGGACTACGAGCAGTACTTC. Protein sequence: CASSLGLGDYEQYF.

CDR3 protein: CASSPGTSGGASTDTRDTDTQYF. CDR3 nucleotides: TGTGCCAGCAGCCCCGGGACTAGCGGGGGGGCATCCACAGATACGAGAGATACAGATACGCAGTATTTT. The chain employs TRBV7-8 and TRBJ2-3; TRBD2 aligns across 16 bases. CDR1 SGHVS and CDR2 FQNEAQ come from the germline V gene. Trimming took 5 bases from V and 3 from J; bases not matched to a gene: 23. This CDR3 region has 23 residues. The whole variable domain, remainder taken from reference TRBV7-8 and TRBJ2-3, is GAGVSQSPRYKVAKRGQDVALRCDPISGHVSLFWYQQALGQGPEFLTYFQNEAQLDKSGLPSDRFFAERPEGSVSTLKIQRTQQEDSAVYLCASSPGTSGGASTDTRDTDTQYFGPGTRLTVL.

The chain has TRBV6-5 and TRBJ1-2, with D perhaps matching TRBD1 (6 bases). In germline, CDR1 is MNHEY, CDR2 SVGAGI. This CDR3 spans 12 amino acids. Trimming left V 6 bases short and J 7 bases short, with 12 bases between. The CDR3 reads CASRGDKSGYTF. CDR3 nucleotides: TGTGCCAGCAGGGGGGACAAAAGTGGCTACACCTTC.

The V gene is TRBV20-1, the J gene TRBJ1-4; D is possibly TRBD1 (5 bases). This CDR3 is built from 13 residues. Germline lookup yields CDR1 DFQATT and CDR2 SNEGSKA (reference sequence). Deletions cut 3 bases from V and 5 bases from J, with 10 bases between. The DNA for the CDR3 is TGCAGTGCTAGTCGGGGGAAGAATGAAAAACTGTTTTTT. Its protein is CSASRGKNEKLFF.

The gene calls are TRBV13 and TRBJ2-3; D may be TRBD1 (5 bases). Germline-derived CDR1 and CDR2 are PRHDT and FYEKMQ (reference sequence). The CDR3 is 14 residues long. Trimming took off 0 bases at V and 2 bases at J, with 6 bases between the two ends. CDR3 amino acids: CASSLGDTTDTQYF. The CDR3 bases are TGTGCCAGCAGCTTAGGGGACACCACAGATACGCAGTATTTT.

The chain employs TRBV6-5 and TRBJ1-2, with D tentatively TRBD1 (6 bases). The CDR3 extends over 13 amino acids. V gave up 6 bases and J gave up 7 bases, with 15 bases separating them. The germline V gene encodes CDR1 MNHEY and CDR2 SVGAGI. CDR3 DNA: TGTGCCAGCAGGATAAAGTTACAGGGTGGCTACACCTTC. Translation gives CASRIKLQGGYTF.

The rearrangement links TRBV28 to TRBJ1-6; 9 positions agree with TRBD1. The CDR3 spans 16 residues. J gave up 7 bases and V 6 bases, and 10 bases lay outside the gene matches. CDR1 is MDHEN and CDR2 is SYDVKM in the germline V gene. The CDR3 is CASSYQQGALNSPLHF. As DNA, the CDR3 is TGTGCCAGCAGCTACCAACAGGGGGCTTTGAATTCACCCCTCCACTTT. Full variable domain (missing parts from reference TRBV28 and TRBJ1-6): DVKVTQSSRYLVKRTGEKVFLECVQDMDHENMFWYRQDPGLGLRLIYFSYDVKMKEKGDIPEGYSVSREKKERFSLILESASTNQTSMYLCASSYQQGALNSPLHFGNGTRLTVT.